The sequence of this T cell receptor (beta chain) was determined in a study of cytomegalovirus exposure and HLA in healthy donors. With 60 Vbeta and 13 Jbeta primers, the PCR was carried out. Some clones are missing from TCRdb's copy, which holds only in-frame ones; the method was immunoSEQ multiplex PCR. The sample contains 200,000 to 250,000 clones, 65% to 85% of which appear only once. The CDR3 consists of 15 residues. Germline loops: CDR1 SEHNR, CDR2 FQNEAQ (reference sequence). V was pared by 1 base and J by 4 bases, with 3 bases of the junction left unmatched. Sequencing input: PBMCs. V is TRBV7-9 and J is TRBJ1-4, with 7 bases lining up with TRBD1. The clonotype originates from a man aged 30 to 39 in good health and CMV-seronegative. The CDR3 DNA is TGTGCCAGCAGCTTAGGGCGACAGGGTAATGAAAAACTGTTTTTT. Translated, it gives CASSLGRQGNEKLFF.